The clone carrying this T cell receptor (beta chain) came up a few times. The antigen remains unidentified. This sample is part of a study of T cell repertoires in cytomegalovirus infection. Study-level background: TCR beta signatures that were public indicated CMV infection and matching HLA type.

TCRdb passed the reads through MiXCR, listing each CDR3 protein once. Of approximately 1,000,000 distinct CDR3 sequences listed, approximately 30% are singletons. Study-wide results and caveats: Cumulative public TCR beta family frequency identified carriers of CMV plus the relevant HLA.

The CDR3 sequence is 18 residues long. Per germline, CDR1 ENHRY and CDR2 SYGVKD. V was shortened by 0 bases and J by 1 base, with 13 bases between the two germline ends. This rearrangement joins TRBV10-3 to TRBJ2-6; a weak D match, TRBD1 (5 bases). The material was cultured CD8+ T cells from PBMCs, obtained from culture after CMV antigen stimulation. The TCR was taken from a human donor in good health (CMV status not recorded). Some clones in this sample may be carry-over from other donors' samples. The CDR3 DNA follows: TGTGCCATCAGTGAGTCGATAGGGGTTTCATCTGGGGCCAACGTCCTGACTTTC. Translating gives CAISESIGVSSGANVLTF.